This TCR beta chain was sequenced for a study of blood T cell repertoires in COVID-19. Study-level information: The study drew acute and convalescent COVID-19 samples from the United States, Italy and Spain. T cells, B-cell-depleted T cells, or PBMCs provided the cDNA or gDNA that served as material.

The germline V gene has CDR1 GTSNPN and CDR2 SVGIG (reference sequence). Germline trimming cut 3 bases from V and 3 bases from J; bases unmatched to any gene: 7. CDR3 length: 15 amino acids. TCRdb keeps only in-frame clones here, not all; method: immunoSEQ multiplex PCR. Of 210,000 or so clones detected, 81% appear once; the ten largest clones hold 8.5% to 10%. Participants, about 18 to 100 years old, spanned approximately 26 US areas. The rearrangement joins TRBV30 to TRBJ2-5, with 10 bases aligning to TRBD2. The sequenced sample consisted of PBMCs or T cells enriched from blood (not recorded which). This TCR came from a woman aged 45-59 years with acute COVID-19. This CDR3 reads CAWSRLGLAEETQYF. CDR3 nucleotide sequence: TGTGCCTGGAGCCGCCTAGGACTAGCGGAAGAGACCCAGTACTTC.